This paragraph covers one TCR beta chain sequence. The antigen is not known. Other DNA sequences in the same sample also yield this CDR3. This CDR3 is 16 amino acids long. V shed 3 bases and J 1 base; nucleotides not matched to a gene: 1. Germline V gives CDR1 MDHEN, CDR2 SYDVKM. No patient escaped relapse after autologous stem cell transplantation, and brentuximab vedotin exposure varied. Sequencing was performed with immunoSEQ multiplex PCR; in TCRdb, only in-frame clones are kept and a portion is missing. The sample records tens of thousands of clones, roughly 87% being singletons. The sample originates from a study of PD-1 blockade in classical Hodgkin lymphoma. Study-level points and caveats: Whoever responded completely had baseline diversity much like that seen in newly diagnosed patients.

The sequencing used peripheral blood mononuclear cells (PBMCs), collected before the second cycle of nivolumab. V gene TRBV28 combines with J gene TRBJ1-3; TRBD1 matches 12 bases. The receptor was isolated from a human donor with classical Hodgkin lymphoma. In DNA, the CDR3 is TGTGCCAGCAGTTTGGGACAGGGGGCGTCTGGAAACACCATATATTTT. Amino acid sequence: CASSLGQGASGNTIYF.